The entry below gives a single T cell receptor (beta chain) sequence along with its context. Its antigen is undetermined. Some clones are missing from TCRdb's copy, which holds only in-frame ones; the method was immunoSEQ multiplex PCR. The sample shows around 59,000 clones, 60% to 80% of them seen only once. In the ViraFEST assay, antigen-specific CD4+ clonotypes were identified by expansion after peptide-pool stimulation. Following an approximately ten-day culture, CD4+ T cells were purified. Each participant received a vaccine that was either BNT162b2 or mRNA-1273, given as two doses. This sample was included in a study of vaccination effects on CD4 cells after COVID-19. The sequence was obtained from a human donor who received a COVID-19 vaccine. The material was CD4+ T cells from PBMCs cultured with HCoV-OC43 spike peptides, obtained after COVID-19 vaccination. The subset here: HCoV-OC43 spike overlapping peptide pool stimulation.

CDR3 DNA: TGTGCCAGCAGCTTGGAAGGGTTTGGTGGCAATCAGCCCCAGCATTTT. The encoded protein is CASSLEGFGGNQPQHF. The chain is built from TRBV5-8 and TRBJ1-5; D is unclear. The CDR3 has 16 amino acids. The germline gives CDR1 SGHTS, CDR2 YDEGEE. Trimming stripped 0 bases from V and 2 bases from J, with 12 bases between.